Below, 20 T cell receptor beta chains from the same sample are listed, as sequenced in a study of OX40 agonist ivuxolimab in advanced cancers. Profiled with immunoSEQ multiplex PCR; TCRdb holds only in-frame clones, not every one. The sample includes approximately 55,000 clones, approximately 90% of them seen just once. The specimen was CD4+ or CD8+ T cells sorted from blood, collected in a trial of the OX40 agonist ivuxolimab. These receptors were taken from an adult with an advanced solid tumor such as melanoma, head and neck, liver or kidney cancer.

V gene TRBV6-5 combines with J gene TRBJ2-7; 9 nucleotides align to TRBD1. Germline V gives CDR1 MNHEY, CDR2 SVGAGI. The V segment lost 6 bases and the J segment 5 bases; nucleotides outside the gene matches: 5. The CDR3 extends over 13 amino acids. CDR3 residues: CASRGTGRNEQYF. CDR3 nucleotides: TGTGCCAGCAGAGGGACAGGGAGGAACGAGCAGTACTTC.

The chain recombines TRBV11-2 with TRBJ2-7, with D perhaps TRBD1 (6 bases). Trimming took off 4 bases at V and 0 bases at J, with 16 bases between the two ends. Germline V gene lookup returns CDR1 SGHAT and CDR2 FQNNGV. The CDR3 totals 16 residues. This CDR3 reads CASSSFLQGNSYEQYF. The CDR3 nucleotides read TGTGCCAGCAGCTCTTTTCTTCAGGGGAACTCCTACGAGCAGTACTTC.

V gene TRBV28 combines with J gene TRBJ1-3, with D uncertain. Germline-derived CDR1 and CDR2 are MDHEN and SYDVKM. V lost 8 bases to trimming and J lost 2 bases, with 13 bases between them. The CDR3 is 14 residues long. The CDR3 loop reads CASLARVTGNTIYF. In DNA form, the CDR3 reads TGTGCCAGCCTAGCAAGGGTTACTGGAAACACCATATATTTT.

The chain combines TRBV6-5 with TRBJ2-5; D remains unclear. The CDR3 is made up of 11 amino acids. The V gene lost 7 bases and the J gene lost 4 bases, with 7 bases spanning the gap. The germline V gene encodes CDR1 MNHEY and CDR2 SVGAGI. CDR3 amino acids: CASTPGETQYF. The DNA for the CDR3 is TGTGCCAGCACCCCCGGAGAGACCCAGTACTTC.

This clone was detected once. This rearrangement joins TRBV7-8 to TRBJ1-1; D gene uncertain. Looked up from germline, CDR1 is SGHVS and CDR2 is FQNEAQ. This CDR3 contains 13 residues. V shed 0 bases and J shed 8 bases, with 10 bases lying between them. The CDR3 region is CASSLALGREAFF. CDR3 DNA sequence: TGTGCCAGCAGCTTAGCGCTTGGGAGGGAAGCTTTCTTT.

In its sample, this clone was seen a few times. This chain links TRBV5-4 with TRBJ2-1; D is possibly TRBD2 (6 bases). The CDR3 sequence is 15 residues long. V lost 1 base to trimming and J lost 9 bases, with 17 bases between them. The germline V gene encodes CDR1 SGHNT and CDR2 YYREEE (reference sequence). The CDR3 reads CASSLSIAATGEQFF. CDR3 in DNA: TGTGCCAGCAGCTTGTCTATAGCGGCTACAGGTGAGCAGTTCTTC.

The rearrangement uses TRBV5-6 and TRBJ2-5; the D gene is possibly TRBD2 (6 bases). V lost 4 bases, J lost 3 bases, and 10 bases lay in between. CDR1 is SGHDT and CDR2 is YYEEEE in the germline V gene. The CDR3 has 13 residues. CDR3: CASSGLAEETQYF. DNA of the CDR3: TGTGCCAGCAGCGGATTAGCGGAAGAGACCCAGTACTTC.

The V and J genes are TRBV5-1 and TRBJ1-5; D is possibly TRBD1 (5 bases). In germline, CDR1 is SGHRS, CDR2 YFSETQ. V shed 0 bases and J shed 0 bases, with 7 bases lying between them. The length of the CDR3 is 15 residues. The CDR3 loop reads CASSLGDGSNQPQHF. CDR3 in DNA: TGCGCCAGCAGCTTGGGGGACGGTAGCAATCAGCCCCAGCATTTT.

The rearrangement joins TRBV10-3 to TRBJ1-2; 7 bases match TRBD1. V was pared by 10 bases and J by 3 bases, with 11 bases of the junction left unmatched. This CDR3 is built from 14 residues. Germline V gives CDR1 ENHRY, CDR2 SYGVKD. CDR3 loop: CASNRDRWDYGYTF. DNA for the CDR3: TGTGCCAGTAACCGGGACAGATGGGACTATGGCTACACCTTC.

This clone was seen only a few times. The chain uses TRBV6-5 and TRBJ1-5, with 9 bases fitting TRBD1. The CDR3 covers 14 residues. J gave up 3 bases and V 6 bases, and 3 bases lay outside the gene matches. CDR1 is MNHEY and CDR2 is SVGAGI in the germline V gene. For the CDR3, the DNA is TGTGCCAGCAGGACAGGGGGACTCAATCAGCCCCAGCATTTT. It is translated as CASRTGGLNQPQHF.

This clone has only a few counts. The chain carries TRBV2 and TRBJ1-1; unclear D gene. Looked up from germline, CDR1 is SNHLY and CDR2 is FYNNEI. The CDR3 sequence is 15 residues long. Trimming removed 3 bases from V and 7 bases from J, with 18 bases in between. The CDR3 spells CASSDRARLVDEAFF. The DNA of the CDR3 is TGTGCCAGCAGTGATCGGGCCAGGCTAGTAGATGAAGCTTTCTTT.

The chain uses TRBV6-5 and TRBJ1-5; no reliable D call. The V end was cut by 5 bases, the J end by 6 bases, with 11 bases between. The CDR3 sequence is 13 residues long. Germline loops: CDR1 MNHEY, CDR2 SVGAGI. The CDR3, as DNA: TGTGCCAGCAGTACCGCCCGAGGTCAGCCCCAGCATTTT. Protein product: CASSTARGQPQHF.

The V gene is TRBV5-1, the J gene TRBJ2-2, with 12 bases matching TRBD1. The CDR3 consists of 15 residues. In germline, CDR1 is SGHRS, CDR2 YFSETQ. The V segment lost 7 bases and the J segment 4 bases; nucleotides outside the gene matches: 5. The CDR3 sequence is CASGPGQGATGELFF. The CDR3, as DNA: TGCGCCAGCGGACCGGGACAGGGGGCCACCGGGGAGCTGTTTTTT.

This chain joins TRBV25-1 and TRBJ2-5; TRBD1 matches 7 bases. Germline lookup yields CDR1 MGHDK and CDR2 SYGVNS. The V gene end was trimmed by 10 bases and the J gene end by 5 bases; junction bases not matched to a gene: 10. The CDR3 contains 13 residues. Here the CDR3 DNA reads TGTGCCACCGCGACAGGGCGTCTCGAGACCCAGTACTTC. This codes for CATATGRLETQYF.

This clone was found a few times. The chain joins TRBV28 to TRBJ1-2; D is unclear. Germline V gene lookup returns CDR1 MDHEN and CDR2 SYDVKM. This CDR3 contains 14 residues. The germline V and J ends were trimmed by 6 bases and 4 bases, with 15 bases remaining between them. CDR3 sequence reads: CASRSPGVSYGYTF. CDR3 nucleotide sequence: TGTGCCAGCAGGTCCCCCGGGGTTAGCTATGGCTACACCTTC.

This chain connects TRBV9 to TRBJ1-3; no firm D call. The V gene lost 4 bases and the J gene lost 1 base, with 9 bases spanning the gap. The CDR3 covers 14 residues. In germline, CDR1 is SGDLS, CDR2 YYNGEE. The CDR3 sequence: CASSPPRSGNTIYF. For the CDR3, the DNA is TGTGCCAGCAGCCCCCCCAGGTCTGGAAACACCATATATTTT.

The CDR3 DNA reads as TGTGCCAGCAGCCGGACTAGCGGGTACAATGAGCAGTTCTTC. Its protein is CASSRTSGYNEQFF. This chain uses TRBV11-2 with TRBJ2-1; TRBD2 matches at 11 bases. CDR1 and CDR2 from the germline V gene are SGHAT and FQNNGV. The CDR3 spans 14 residues. After removal of 5 bases from V and 4 bases from J, the junction contained 1 base not matched to a gene.

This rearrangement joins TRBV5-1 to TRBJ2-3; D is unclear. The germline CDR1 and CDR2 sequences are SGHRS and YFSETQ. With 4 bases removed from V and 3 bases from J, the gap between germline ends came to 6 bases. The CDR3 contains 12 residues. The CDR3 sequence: CASSDGTDTQYF. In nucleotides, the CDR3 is TGCGCCAGCAGCGACGGGACAGATACGCAGTATTTT.

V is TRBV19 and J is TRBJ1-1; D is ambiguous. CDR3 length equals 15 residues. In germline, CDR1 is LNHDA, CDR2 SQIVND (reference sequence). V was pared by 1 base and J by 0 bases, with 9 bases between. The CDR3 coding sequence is TGTGCCAGTAGTATAGCTCTCCTCTTGAACACTGAAGCTTTCTTT. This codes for CASSIALLLNTEAFF.

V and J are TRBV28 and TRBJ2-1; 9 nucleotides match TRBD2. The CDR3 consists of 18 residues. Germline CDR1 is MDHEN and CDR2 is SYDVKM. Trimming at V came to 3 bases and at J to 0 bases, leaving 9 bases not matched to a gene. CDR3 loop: CASSFRLAGSSSYNEQFF. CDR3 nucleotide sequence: TGTGCCAGCAGTTTTCGGCTAGCGGGAAGTAGCTCCTACAATGAGCAGTTCTTC.